One sample yielded the 6 T cell receptor beta chains listed below, sequenced in a study of T cell responses to AZD1222 COVID-19 vaccine. Data came from immunoSEQ multiplex PCR; TCRdb stores just in-frame clones and leaves some out. The sample shows more than 110,000 clones, 70% to 90% of them seen only once. Sequences were derived from peripheral blood, sampled on day 0 of AZD1222 vaccination. The receptors originated from an adult in good health.

This rearrangement joins TRBV6-5 to TRBJ2-7; D gene ambiguous. The CDR3 has 11 amino acids. The germline gives CDR1 MNHEY, CDR2 SVGAGI. V gave up 10 bases and J gave up 5 bases, with 12 bases separating them. The CDR3 sequence: CATRWLNEQYF. CDR3 coding DNA: TGTGCCACCAGATGGTTAAACGAGCAGTACTTC.

The rearrangement uses TRBV5-1 and TRBJ1-2, with 7 bases fitting TRBD1. The germline V gene has CDR1 SGHRS and CDR2 YFSETQ. V was clipped by 4 bases and J by 8 bases; unmatched bases: 8. The CDR3 runs to 13 residues. DNA for the CDR3: TGCGCCAGCAGCAGGGACAGCGCGGGCGGCTACACCTTC. Translated, it gives CASSRDSAGGYTF.

The chain combines TRBV5-4 with TRBJ1-6; weak D call: TRBD1 (5 bases). CDR3 length: 17 amino acids. Trimming cost V 0 bases and J 1 base, with 11 bases left between them. The germline CDR1 and CDR2 sequences are SGHNT and YYREEE (reference sequence). As DNA, the CDR3 is TGTGCCAGCAGCTTGGAGTCAGCAGGGTCCTATAATTCACCCCTCCACTTT. Translating gives CASSLESAGSYNSPLHF.

The table lists this clone with a count of one. The chain joins TRBV12-3 or TRBV12-4 to TRBJ1-1; D possibly corresponds to TRBD1 (5 bases). This CDR3 spans 13 amino acids. V lost 3 bases, J lost 5 bases, and 10 bases lay in between. The CDR3 is CASSLGEGTEAFF. The CDR3 DNA sequence: TGTGCCAGCAGTTTGGGGGAGGGGACTGAAGCTTTCTTT.

The chain combines TRBV29-1 with TRBJ1-1; 7 bases align to TRBD1. Trimming at V came to 6 bases and at J to 4 bases, leaving 5 bases not matched to a gene. The CDR3 extends over 12 amino acids. Germline lookup yields CDR1 SQVTM and CDR2 ANQGSEA. The CDR3 reads CSVKTGLTEAFF. The CDR3 coding sequence is TGCAGCGTCAAGACAGGGCTCACTGAAGCTTTCTTT.

The chain recombines TRBV7-2 with TRBJ1-2; TRBD1 might be the D (6 bases). Trimming left V 0 bases short and J 7 bases short, with 12 bases between. Germline lookup yields CDR1 SGHTA and CDR2 FQGNSA. The CDR3 is made up of 14 amino acids. CDR3 region: CASSLAGGLVGYTF. As DNA, the CDR3 is TGTGCCAGCAGCTTAGCGGGGGGCTTGGTTGGCTACACCTTC.